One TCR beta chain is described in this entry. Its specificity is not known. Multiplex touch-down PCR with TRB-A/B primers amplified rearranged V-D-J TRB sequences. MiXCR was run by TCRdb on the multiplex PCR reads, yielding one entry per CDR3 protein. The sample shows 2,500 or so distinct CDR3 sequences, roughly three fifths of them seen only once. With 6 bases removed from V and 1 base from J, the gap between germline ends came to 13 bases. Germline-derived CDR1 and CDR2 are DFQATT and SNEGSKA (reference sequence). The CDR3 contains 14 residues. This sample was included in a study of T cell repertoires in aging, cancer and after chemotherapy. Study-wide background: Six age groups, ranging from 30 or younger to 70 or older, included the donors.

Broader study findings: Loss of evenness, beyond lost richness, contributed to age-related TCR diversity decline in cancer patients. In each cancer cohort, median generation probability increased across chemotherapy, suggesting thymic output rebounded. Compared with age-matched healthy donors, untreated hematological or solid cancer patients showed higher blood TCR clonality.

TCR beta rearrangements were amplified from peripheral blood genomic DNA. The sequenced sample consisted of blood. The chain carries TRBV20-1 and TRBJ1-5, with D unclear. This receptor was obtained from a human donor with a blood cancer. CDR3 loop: CSASGGSSNQPQHF. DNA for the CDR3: TGCAGTGCCAGCGGAGGGTCCAGCAATCAGCCCCAGCATTTT.